These 31 T cell receptor beta chains were sequenced from one sample in a study of graft-versus-host responses after intestinal transplantation (dated by TCRdb to the early 2020s). The receptor library was made with the immunoSEQ multiplex PCR assay. Imported from immuneACCESS, the table was reduced by TCRdb to in-frame sequences with V and J called. These copies leave out some clones; in studies compared against another copy, an unresolved V gene accounts for under half, and the cause of the remainder is not known. The sample table lists 9,500 to 14,000 clones, approximately 80% of them with a count of one. Around 35% of the sample rests with the top ten. Sequenced material: PBMCs, taken 494 days after intestinal transplant. The receptor source for this set is a human patient who received an intestinal transplant, so some T cells may come from the graft donor.

This chain links TRBV19 with TRBJ1-1; D remains ambiguous. The CDR3 is 12 amino acids. Trimming stripped 7 bases from V and 3 bases from J, with 9 bases between. Germline V gene data show CDR1 as LNHDA and CDR2 as SQIVND (reference sequence). The CDR3 bases are TGTGCCAGTAACTCTGGGGACACTGAAGCTTTCTTT. Amino acid sequence: CASNSGDTEAFF.

V usage is TRBV11-3 and J usage is TRBJ2-7; D assignment may be TRBD1 or TRBD2 (5 bases each). Germline V gene data show CDR1 as SGHNT and CDR2 as YENEEA. The V end was cut by 2 bases, the J end by 6 bases, with 8 bases between. This CDR3 has 12 residues. The CDR3 is CASSLKGSEQYF. Here the CDR3 DNA reads TGTGCCAGCAGCTTAAAGGGGAGCGAGCAGTACTTC.

The chain couples TRBV5-1 to TRBJ2-3; possibly TRBD2 for D (5 bases). CDR3 length equals 13 residues. The germline CDR1 and CDR2 sequences are SGHRS and YFSETQ. V was shortened by 2 bases and J by 6 bases, with 10 bases between the two germline ends. The DNA for the CDR3 is TGCGCCAGCAGCTTCGGGGATGTGGATACGCAGTATTTT. This encodes CASSFGDVDTQYF.

The chain links TRBV11-3 to TRBJ2-1, with 12 bases identical to TRBD2. This CDR3 comprises 15 residues. With 4 bases clipped from V and 7 bases from J, the junction kept 5 bases outside the gene matches. Germline V gene lookup returns CDR1 SGHNT and CDR2 YENEEA. CDR3 nucleotide sequence: TGTGCCAGCAGCTCCGGGACTAGCGGGTTAAATGAGCAGTTCTTC. It specifies CASSSGTSGLNEQFF. The variable domain in full, completed from reference TRBV11-3 and TRBJ2-1, reads EAGVVQSPRYKIIEKKQPVAFWCNPISGHNTLYWYLQNLGQGPELLIRYENEEAVDDSQLPKDRFSAERLKGVDSTLKIQPAELGDSAVYLCASSSGTSGLNEQFFGPGTRLTVL.

In this sample, this clone turned up once. The sample contains more than one DNA sequence encoding this CDR3. The genes are TRBV5-4 and TRBJ2-7; D tentatively fits TRBD1 or TRBD2 (5 bases each). This CDR3 is 14 amino acids long. Trimming took 4 bases from V and 0 from J, leaving 11 bases between them. Per germline, CDR1 SGHNT and CDR2 YYREEE (reference sequence). The CDR3 protein is CASSPRDRSYEQYF. The CDR3, as DNA: TGTGCCAGCAGCCCCAGGGACCGCTCCTACGAGCAGTACTTC.

V gene TRBV7-6 combines with J gene TRBJ2-5; tentative D call: TRBD1 (6 bases). The CDR3 totals 14 residues. The ends were cut back, 5 bases at V and 4 bases at J, with 14 bases in the middle. CDR1 and CDR2 (germline): SGHVS, FNYEAQ. The CDR3 coding sequence is TGTGCCAGCAGCGGATCGACCAGGGGAGAGACCCAGTACTTC. This translates into CASSGSTRGETQYF.

V usage is TRBV20-1 and J usage is TRBJ1-2; D is ambiguous. The CDR3 loop spans 11 amino acids. Germline V lookup: CDR1 DFQATT, CDR2 SNEGSKA (reference sequence). V was clipped by 6 bases and J by 0 bases, with 5 bases between them. CDR3 nucleotide sequence: TGCAGTGCCTCCACTAACTATGGCTACACCTTC. Encoded protein: CSASTNYGYTF.

The V and J genes are TRBV6-1 and TRBJ2-2; TRBD2 agrees at 13 bases. With V trimmed by 8 bases and J by 3 bases, 0 bases remained unmatched. This CDR3 has 14 residues. CDR1 is MNHNS and CDR2 is SASEGT in the germline V gene. The CDR3 region is CASGLAGDTGELFF. Here the CDR3 DNA reads TGTGCCAGCGGACTAGCGGGAGACACCGGGGAGCTGTTTTTT.

The chain couples TRBV16 to TRBJ1-5; 9 bases are shared with TRBD1. The V gene's germline CDR1 is KGHSY and CDR2 FQNENV. V lost 4 bases and J lost 9; bases outside the gene matches: 7. The CDR3 is 14 residues long. In nucleotides, the CDR3 is TGTGCCAGCAGCCCGGGGACAGGGAGCCGGCCCCAGCATTTT. This gives the protein CASSPGTGSRPQHF.

This clone was counted between two and nine times. This chain connects TRBV9 to TRBJ2-1; no clear D. The V end was cut by 0 bases, the J end by 0 bases, with 7 bases between. This CDR3 has 15 amino acids. The V gene's germline CDR1 is SGDLS and CDR2 YYNGEE. As DNA, the CDR3 is TGTGCCAGCAGCGTAGACTACAGCTCCTACAATGAGCAGTTCTTC. This gives the protein CASSVDYSSYNEQFF.

This clone was observed once. The chain uses TRBV27 and TRBJ2-7, with a possible D match to TRBD2 (6 bases). Per the germline V gene, CDR1 is MNHEY and CDR2 is SMNVEV (reference sequence). CDR3 length: 14 amino acids. The V and J ends lost 3 bases and 0 bases respectively, with 9 bases between them. This CDR3 is CASSFGGNSYEQYF. DNA for the CDR3: TGTGCCAGCAGTTTCGGCGGGAACTCCTACGAGCAGTACTTC.

The chain employs TRBV5-1 and TRBJ1-2, with 11 bases lining up with TRBD1. The CDR3 extends over 15 amino acids. Germline V lookup: CDR1 SGHRS, CDR2 YFSETQ. With 3 bases clipped from V and 3 bases from J, the junction kept 4 bases outside the gene matches. CDR3 bases: TGCGCCAGCAGCTGGGGGACAGGGGGAGACTATGGCTACACCTTC. It yields the protein CASSWGTGGDYGYTF.

This clone was seen a handful of times. The chain uses TRBV28 and TRBJ1-1; the match to TRBD1 covers 7 bases. The CDR3 extends over 14 amino acids. Germline V gene lookup returns CDR1 MDHEN and CDR2 SYDVKM. V lost 6 bases and J lost 0; bases outside the gene matches: 4. Written as DNA, the CDR3 is TGTGCCAGCAGGCCCGGGACAGTGAACACTGAAGCTTTCTTT. Protein sequence: CASRPGTVNTEAFF. The whole variable domain, remainder taken from reference TRBV28 and TRBJ1-1, is DVKVTQSSRYLVKRTGEKVFLECVQDMDHENMFWYRQDPGLGLRLIYFSYDVKMKEKGDIPEGYSVSREKKERFSLILESASTNQTSMYLCASRPGTVNTEAFFGQGTRLTVV.

The chain combines TRBV11-2 with TRBJ2-5, with a weak D call TRBD1 (6 bases). Germline V lookup: CDR1 SGHAT, CDR2 FQNNGV. This CDR3 is built from 17 residues. V was cut by 2 bases and J by 4 bases, with 20 bases left in between. The CDR3 region is CASSLSSTGQLRETQYF. CDR3 in DNA: TGTGCCAGCAGCTTAAGTTCGACCGGACAGCTGCGAGAGACCCAGTACTTC.

The rearrangement uses TRBV11-2 and TRBJ1-1; D possibly corresponds to TRBD1 (6 bases). Germline V gene sequence: CDR1 SGHAT, CDR2 FQNNGV. This CDR3 contains 15 residues. V gave up 0 bases and J gave up 1 base, with 9 bases separating them. The CDR3 coding sequence is TGTGCCAGCAGCTTAGAGGGGGCTCGGAACACTGAAGCTTTCTTT. Translated, it gives CASSLEGARNTEAFF.

The chain couples TRBV6-4 to TRBJ2-1, with D perhaps TRBD2 (6 bases). CDR1 and CDR2 (germline): MRHNA, SNTAGT. The V gene lost 0 bases and the J gene lost 4 bases, with 10 bases spanning the gap. This CDR3 has 15 amino acids. The chain's CDR3 is CASSDSEGTYNEQFF. The DNA for the CDR3 is TGTGCCAGCAGTGACTCTGAGGGGACTTACAATGAGCAGTTCTTC.

V and J are TRBV6-5 and TRBJ2-1, with D possibly TRBD1 on 8 matching bases. Germline lookup yields CDR1 MNHEY and CDR2 SVGAGI. This CDR3 comprises 15 residues. V shed 5 bases and J shed 5 bases, with 16 bases lying between them. CDR3 in amino acids: CASSRNRGGNNEQFF. CDR3 coding DNA: TGTGCCAGCAGTCGCAACAGGGGGGGAAACAATGAGCAGTTCTTC.

This chain joins TRBV7-9 and TRBJ2-7; D possibly uses TRBD1 or TRBD2 (5 bases each). The CDR3 covers 14 residues. CDR1 and CDR2 from the germline V gene are SEHNR and FQNEAQ (reference sequence). The V gene lost 5 bases and the J gene lost 7 bases, with 18 bases spanning the gap. CDR3 protein: CASSPVTGTVEQYF. The CDR3, as DNA: TGTGCCAGCAGCCCAGTTACTGGGACGGTAGAGCAGTACTTC.

This clone has more than one count but fewer than ten. The chain couples TRBV19 to TRBJ2-7; D ambiguous. CDR3 length: 13 amino acids. The V gene's germline CDR1 is LNHDA and CDR2 SQIVND (reference sequence). The V end lost 5 bases, the J end lost 5 bases, and 13 bases lay between the germline ends. The CDR3 sequence is CASSANARDEQYF. The CDR3, as DNA: TGTGCCAGTAGTGCAAATGCAAGGGACGAGCAGTACTTC.

This clone was detected a few times. The gene calls are TRBV19 and TRBJ1-1; a weak D match, TRBD1 (5 bases). Germline V lookup: CDR1 LNHDA, CDR2 SQIVND (reference sequence). V dropped 6 bases and J dropped 8 bases, with 16 bases sitting between them. The CDR3 extends over 13 amino acids. The CDR3 DNA is TGTGCCAGTAGCCGGGGACCGAATGAAGAAGCTTTCTTT. Protein product: CASSRGPNEEAFF.

The V and J genes are TRBV30 and TRBJ1-2; TRBD1 agrees at 7 bases. The CDR3 loop spans 10 amino acids. V was clipped by 7 bases and J by 5 bases; unmatched bases: 1. In germline, CDR1 is GTSNPN, CDR2 SVGIG (reference sequence). CDR3 in DNA: TGTGCCTTGACAGGGTATGGCTACACCTTC. This translates into CALTGYGYTF. The entire variable domain, with the rest obtained from reference TRBV30 and TRBJ1-2, is as follows: SQTIHQWPATLVQPVGSPLSLECTVEGTSNPNLYWYRQAAGRGLQLLFYSVGIGQISSEVPQNLSASRPQDRQFILSSKKLLLSDSGFYLCALTGYGYTFGSGTRLTVV.

The chain joins TRBV5-4 to TRBJ1-6; a weak D match, TRBD1 (5 bases). The length of the CDR3 is 15 residues. The germline V gene has CDR1 SGHNT and CDR2 YYREEE (reference sequence). The V gene lost 0 bases and the J gene lost 9 bases, with 13 bases spanning the gap. The CDR3 DNA is TGTGCCAGCAGCTTGGCAGGGAACTTAGTTTCACCCCTCCACTTT. Its translation is CASSLAGNLVSPLHF.

CDR3: CASSTSGSKNLFF. CDR3 nucleotide sequence: TGTGCCAGCAGCACTAGCGGGAGCAAGAATCTCTTCTTC. This chain links TRBV9 with TRBJ2-1, with TRBD2 matching over 11 bases. This CDR3 comprises 13 residues. CDR1 is SGDLS and CDR2 is YYNGEE in the germline V gene. Losses at the gene ends were 4 bases for V and 16 bases for J; bases not matched to a gene: 10.

Only one count was recorded for this clone. This sequence joins TRBV7-9 and TRBJ1-3; D gene uncertain. From germline, CDR1 is SEHNR and CDR2 FQNEAQ (reference sequence). The CDR3 is 12 residues long. V lost 1 base and J lost 4, with 2 bases in between. The CDR3 DNA is TGTGCCAGCAGCTTAGAAGGAAACACCATATATTTT. Translated: CASSLEGNTIYF.

The V call is TRBV6-1, the J call TRBJ2-1; 14 positions match TRBD2. The V gene's germline CDR1 is MNHNS and CDR2 SASEGT. Trimming took 4 bases from V and 8 from J; bases not matched to a gene: 4. There are 15 residues in the CDR3. The CDR3 DNA follows: TGTGCCAGCAGTGTCGGGACTAGCGGGAGTTATGAGCAGTTCTTC. Its translation is CASSVGTSGSYEQFF.

The V and J genes are TRBV27 and TRBJ2-5, with a tentative D call TRBD1 (5 bases). The J call is in doubt because the DNA end fits TRBJ2-7 better. CDR3 size: 12 residues. Looked up from germline, CDR1 is MNHEY and CDR2 is SMNVEV (reference sequence). The CDR3 DNA reads TGTGCCAGCAGTTTACCAGGGCGCGAGCAGTACTTC. Its protein is CASSLPGREQYF.

Only one count was recorded for this clone. The chain has TRBV6-1 and TRBJ2-5, with TRBD1 as a possible D gene (6 bases). The germline V gene encodes CDR1 MNHNS and CDR2 SASEGT. Trimming shortened V by 4 bases and J by 5 bases, and 14 bases separated the two germline ends. The CDR3 is 14 amino acids. The CDR3 here is CASSGQGGWETQYF. Here the CDR3 DNA reads TGTGCCAGCAGTGGACAAGGGGGTTGGGAGACCCAGTACTTC.

The V call is TRBV18, the J call TRBJ2-5; D may be TRBD1 (5 bases). This CDR3 contains 13 residues. Germline CDR1 reads KGHSH; CDR2 reads LQKENI. V was clipped by 1 base and J by 3 bases, with 6 bases between them. The CDR3 DNA is TGTGCCAGCTCACCACAGGACAAAGAGACCCAGTACTTC. Encoded protein: CASSPQDKETQYF.

A note on this clone: This sample also contains other DNA sequences that code for the same CDR3. The V and J genes are TRBV7-9 and TRBJ2-5; D not certain. CDR3 size: 11 residues. Germline loops: CDR1 SEHNR, CDR2 FQNEAQ (reference sequence). Deletions cut 6 bases from V and 1 base from J, with 3 bases between. CDR3 sequence: CASSFQETQYF. CDR3 nucleotides: TGTGCCAGCAGTTTCCAAGAGACCCAGTACTTC. The full variable domain, rest sourced from reference TRBV7-9 and TRBJ2-5, is DTGVSQNPRHKITKRGQNVTFRCDPISEHNRLYWYRQTLGQGPEFLTYFQNEAQLEKSRLLSDRFSAERPKGSFSTLEIQRTEQGDSAMYLCASSFQETQYFGPGTRLLVL.

CDR3 sequence reads: CASSLSSGVGADTQYF. In DNA form, the CDR3 reads TGTGCCAGCAGTTTATCCTCAGGGGTGGGGGCAGATACGCAGTATTTT. The rearrangement uses TRBV27 and TRBJ2-3, with D perhaps matching TRBD1 (6 bases). The CDR3 runs to 16 residues. The germline V gene encodes CDR1 MNHEY and CDR2 SMNVEV (reference sequence). V was pared by 0 bases and J by 4 bases, with 14 bases between.

This chain uses TRBV6-1 with TRBJ2-7; 7 positions agree with TRBD2. J gave up 0 bases and V 4 bases, and 6 bases lay outside the gene matches. The CDR3 spans 15 residues. Germline loops: CDR1 MNHNS, CDR2 SASEGT. CDR3 in amino acids: CASSGLGGSSYEQYF. The CDR3 DNA reads as TGTGCCAGCAGTGGGTTGGGGGGGAGCTCCTACGAGCAGTACTTC.